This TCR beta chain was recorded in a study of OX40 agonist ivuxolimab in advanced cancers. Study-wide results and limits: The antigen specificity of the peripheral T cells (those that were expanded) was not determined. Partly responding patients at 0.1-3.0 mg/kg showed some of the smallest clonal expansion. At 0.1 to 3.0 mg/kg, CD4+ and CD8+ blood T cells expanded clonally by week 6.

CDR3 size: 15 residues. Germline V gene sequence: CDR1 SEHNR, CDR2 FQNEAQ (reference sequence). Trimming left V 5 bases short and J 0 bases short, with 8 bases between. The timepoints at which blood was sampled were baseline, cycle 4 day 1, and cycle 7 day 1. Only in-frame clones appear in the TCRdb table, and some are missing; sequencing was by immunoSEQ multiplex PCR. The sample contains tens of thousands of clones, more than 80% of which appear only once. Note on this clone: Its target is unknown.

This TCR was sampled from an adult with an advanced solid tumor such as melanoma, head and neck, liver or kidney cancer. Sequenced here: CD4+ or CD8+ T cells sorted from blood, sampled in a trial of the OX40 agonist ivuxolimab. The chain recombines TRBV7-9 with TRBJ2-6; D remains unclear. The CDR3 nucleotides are TGTGCCAGCAGCCCCCGCTACTCTGGGGCCAACGTCCTGACTTTC. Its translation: CASSPRYSGANVLTF.